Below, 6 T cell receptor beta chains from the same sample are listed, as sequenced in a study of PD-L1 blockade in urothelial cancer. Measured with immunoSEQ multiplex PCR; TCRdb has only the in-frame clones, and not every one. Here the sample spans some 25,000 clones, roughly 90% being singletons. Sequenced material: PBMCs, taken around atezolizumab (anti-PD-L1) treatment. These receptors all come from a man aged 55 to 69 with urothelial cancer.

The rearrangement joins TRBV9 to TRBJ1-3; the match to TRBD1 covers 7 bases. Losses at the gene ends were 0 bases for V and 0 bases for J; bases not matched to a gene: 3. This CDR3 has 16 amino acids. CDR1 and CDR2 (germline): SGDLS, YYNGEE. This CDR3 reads CASSVAGTASGNTIYF. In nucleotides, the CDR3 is TGTGCCAGCAGCGTAGCCGGGACAGCCTCTGGAAACACCATATATTTT.

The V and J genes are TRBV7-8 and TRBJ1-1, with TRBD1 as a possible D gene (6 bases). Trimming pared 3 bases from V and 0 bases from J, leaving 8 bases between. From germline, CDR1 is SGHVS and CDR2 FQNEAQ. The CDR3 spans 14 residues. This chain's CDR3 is CASSFGQMNTEAFF. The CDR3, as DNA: TGTGCCAGCAGCTTTGGACAGATGAACACTGAAGCTTTCTTT.

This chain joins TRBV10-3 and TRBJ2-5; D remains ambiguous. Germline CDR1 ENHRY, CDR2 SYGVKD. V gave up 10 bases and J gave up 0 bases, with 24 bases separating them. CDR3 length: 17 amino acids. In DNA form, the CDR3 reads TGTGCCACCACGTCGGGTGGTTCGTCTTCGTACCAAGAGACCCAGTACTTC. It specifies CATTSGGSSSYQETQYF.

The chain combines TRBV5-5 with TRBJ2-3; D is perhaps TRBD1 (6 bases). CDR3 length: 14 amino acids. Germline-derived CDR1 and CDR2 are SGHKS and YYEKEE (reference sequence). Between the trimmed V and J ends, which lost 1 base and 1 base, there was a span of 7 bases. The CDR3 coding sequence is TGTGCCAGCAGCTTGCGACAGGGCACAGATACGCAGTATTTT. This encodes CASSLRQGTDTQYF. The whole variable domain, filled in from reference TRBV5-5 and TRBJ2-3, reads DAGVTQSPTHLIKTRGQQVTLRCSPISGHKSVSWYQQVLGQGPQFIFQYYEKEERGRGNFPDRFSARQFPNYSSELNVNALLLGDSALYLCASSLRQGTDTQYFGPGTRLTVL.

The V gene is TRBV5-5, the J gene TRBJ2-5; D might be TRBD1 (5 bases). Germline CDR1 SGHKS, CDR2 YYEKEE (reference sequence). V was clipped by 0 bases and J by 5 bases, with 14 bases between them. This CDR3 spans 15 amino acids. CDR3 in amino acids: CASSLGGLAGETQYF. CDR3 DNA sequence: TGTGCCAGCAGCTTGGGGGGCCTCGCCGGGGAGACCCAGTACTTC.

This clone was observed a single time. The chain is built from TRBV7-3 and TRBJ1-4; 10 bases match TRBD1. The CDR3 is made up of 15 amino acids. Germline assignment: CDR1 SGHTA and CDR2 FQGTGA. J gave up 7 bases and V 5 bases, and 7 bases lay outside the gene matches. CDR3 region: CASSHRQGASEKLFF. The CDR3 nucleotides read TGTGCCAGCAGCCACAGACAGGGGGCGTCTGAAAAACTGTTTTTT.